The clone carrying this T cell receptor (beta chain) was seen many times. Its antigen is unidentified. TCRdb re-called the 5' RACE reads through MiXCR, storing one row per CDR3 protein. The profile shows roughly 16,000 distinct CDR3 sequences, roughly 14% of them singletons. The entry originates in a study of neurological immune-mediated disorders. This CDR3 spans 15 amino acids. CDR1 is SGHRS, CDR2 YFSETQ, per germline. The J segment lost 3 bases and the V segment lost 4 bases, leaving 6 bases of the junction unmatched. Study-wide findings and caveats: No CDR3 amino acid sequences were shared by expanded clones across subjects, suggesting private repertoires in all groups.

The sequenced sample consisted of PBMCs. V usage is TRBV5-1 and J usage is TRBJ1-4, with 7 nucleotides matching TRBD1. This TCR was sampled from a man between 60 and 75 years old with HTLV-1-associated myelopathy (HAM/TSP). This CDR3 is CASSVEGAANEKLFF. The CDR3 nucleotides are TGCGCCAGCAGCGTTGAGGGGGCGGCTAATGAAAAACTGTTTTTT.